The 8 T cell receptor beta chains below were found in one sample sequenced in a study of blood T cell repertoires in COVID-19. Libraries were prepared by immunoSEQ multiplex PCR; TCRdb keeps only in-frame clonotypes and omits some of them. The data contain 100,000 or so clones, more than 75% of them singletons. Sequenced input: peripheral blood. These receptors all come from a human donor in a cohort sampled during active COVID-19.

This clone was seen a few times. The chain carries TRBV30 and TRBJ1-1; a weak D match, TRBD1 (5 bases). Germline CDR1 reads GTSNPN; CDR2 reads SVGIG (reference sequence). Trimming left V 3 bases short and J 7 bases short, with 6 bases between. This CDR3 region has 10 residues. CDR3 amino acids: CAWRTVEAFF. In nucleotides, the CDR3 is TGTGCCTGGAGGACAGTTGAAGCTTTCTTT. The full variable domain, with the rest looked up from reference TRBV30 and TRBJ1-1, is SQTIHQWPATLVQPVGSPLSLECTVEGTSNPNLYWYRQAAGRGLQLLFYSVGIGQISSEVPQNLSASRPQDRQFILSSKKLLLSDSGFYLCAWRTVEAFFGQGTRLTVV.

CDR3 coding DNA: TGCGCCAGCAGCCGGAGAGGGCATGGGCAGGGGGCCGGGGATACGCAGTATTTT. Its protein product is CASSRRGHGQGAGDTQYF. The V and J genes are TRBV4-3 and TRBJ2-3; 8 bases line up with TRBD1. Germline values: CDR1 LGHNA, CDR2 YSLEER. The CDR3 has 18 amino acids. The junction had 18 bases not matched to a gene; V was cut back by 4 bases and J by 6 bases.

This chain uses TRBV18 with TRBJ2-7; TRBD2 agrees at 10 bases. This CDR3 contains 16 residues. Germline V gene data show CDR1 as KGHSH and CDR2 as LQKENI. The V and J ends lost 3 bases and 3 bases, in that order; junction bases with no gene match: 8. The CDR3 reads CASSPSGLAQGYEQYF. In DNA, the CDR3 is TGTGCCAGCTCACCGTCGGGACTAGCGCAGGGCTACGAGCAGTACTTC.

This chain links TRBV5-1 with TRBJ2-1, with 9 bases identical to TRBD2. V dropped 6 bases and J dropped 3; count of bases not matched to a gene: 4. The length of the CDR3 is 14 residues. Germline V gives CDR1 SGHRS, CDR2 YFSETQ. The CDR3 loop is CASIQTSGYNEQFF. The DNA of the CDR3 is TGCGCCAGCATCCAGACTAGCGGCTACAATGAGCAGTTCTTC.

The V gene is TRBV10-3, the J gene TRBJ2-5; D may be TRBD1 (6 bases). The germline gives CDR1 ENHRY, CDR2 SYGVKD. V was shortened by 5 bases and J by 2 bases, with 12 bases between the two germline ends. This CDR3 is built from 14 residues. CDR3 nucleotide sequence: TGTGCCATCAGTAAAGGGGGTGGACAAGAGACCCAGTACTTC. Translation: CAISKGGGQETQYF.

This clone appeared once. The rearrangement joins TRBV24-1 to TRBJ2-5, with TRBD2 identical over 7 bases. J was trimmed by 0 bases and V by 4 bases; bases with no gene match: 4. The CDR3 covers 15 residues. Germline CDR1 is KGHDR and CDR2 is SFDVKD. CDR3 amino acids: CATSDLTSDQETQYF. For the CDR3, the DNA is TGTGCCACCAGTGACCTCACTAGCGACCAAGAGACCCAGTACTTC.

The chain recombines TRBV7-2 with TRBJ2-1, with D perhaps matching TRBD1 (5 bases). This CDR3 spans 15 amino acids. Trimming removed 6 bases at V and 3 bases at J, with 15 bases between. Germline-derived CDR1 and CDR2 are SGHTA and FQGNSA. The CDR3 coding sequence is TGTGCCAGCAGTTCCCAGGGAAATTACTACAATGAGCAGTTCTTC. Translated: CASSSQGNYYNEQFF.

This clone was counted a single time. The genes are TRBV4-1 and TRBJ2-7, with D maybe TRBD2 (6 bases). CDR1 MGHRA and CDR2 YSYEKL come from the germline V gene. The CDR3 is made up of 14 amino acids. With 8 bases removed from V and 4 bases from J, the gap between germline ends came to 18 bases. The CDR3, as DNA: TGCGCCAGCTCCCGAACGGGCGGGGCTTACGAGCAGTACTTC. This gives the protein CASSRTGGAYEQYF.